A single sample is the source of the 24 T cell receptor beta chains below, sequenced in a study of T cell repertoires in cytomegalovirus infection. Each CDR3 protein is one row after TCRdb ran MiXCR on the reads. The sample has 100,000 or so distinct CDR3 sequences; less than 25% are singletons. Sequencing was performed on CD8+ T cells from PBMCs. The receptor set was obtained from a human donor in good health (CMV status not recorded). Some clones in this sample may be carry-over from other donors' samples.

This clonotype was seen many times. J is TRBJ1-1 and V is TRBV7-2, with TRBD1 matching 9 bases. Germline assignment: CDR1 SGHTA and CDR2 FQGNSA. This CDR3 comprises 13 residues. J lost 7 bases, V lost 5 bases, and 5 bases had no gene match. CDR3 bases: TGTGCCAGCAGCCTCGGACAGGGGTTTGAAGCTTTCTTT. Amino acids: CASSLGQGFEAFF.

V is TRBV12-3 or TRBV12-4 and J is TRBJ1-1, with TRBD1 matching over 7 bases. The CDR3 runs 14 residues. V shed 5 bases and J 4 bases; nucleotides not matched to a gene: 7. For the CDR3, the DNA is TGTGCCAGCAGTCCCACAGGGGTAATCACTGAAGCTTTCTTT. The encoded protein is CASSPTGVITEAFF.

To note about this clonotype: One end of the junction fails to match germline, which may point to a read error. The CDR3 spells CSSSQYRDREYEQYF. The DNA for the CDR3 is TGCTCCAGCAGCCAGTACCGGGACAGAGAGTACGAGCAGTACTTC. The chain uses TRBV11-2 and TRBJ2-7, with 7 bases that match TRBD1. The CDR3 consists of 15 residues. Germline V gene lookup returns CDR1 SGHAT and CDR2 FQNNGV.

This clonotype has just a few counts. The chain has TRBV20-1 and TRBJ2-1; 7 bases are shared with TRBD2. Trimming took 4 bases from V and 7 from J; bases not matched to a gene: 16. This CDR3 contains 16 residues. The V gene's germline CDR1 is DFQATT and CDR2 SNEGSKA (reference sequence). In nucleotides, the CDR3 is TGCAGTGCTACCCACCAAGGTGTGGGAGGGGAAAATGAGCAGTTCTTC. As protein: CSATHQGVGGENEQFF.

This clonotype was found many times. The CDR3 DNA follows: TGTGCCAGCAGCTACACAGGGGTGGCGAACACTGAAGCTTTCTTT. This encodes CASSYTGVANTEAFF. The J gene is TRBJ1-1, the V gene TRBV7-8; TRBD1 matches at 7 bases. This CDR3 region has 15 residues. V was pared by 4 bases and J by 1 base, with 6 bases of the junction left unmatched. Germline values: CDR1 SGHVS, CDR2 FQNEAQ.

The genes are TRBV4-3 and TRBJ1-1; TRBD1 matches 11 bases. CDR1 is LGHNA, CDR2 YSLEER, per germline. CDR3 size: 18 residues. After removal of 0 bases from V and 0 bases from J, the junction contained 6 bases not matched to a gene. The CDR3 reads CASSQDRGQGAVNTEAFF. DNA for the CDR3: TGCGCCAGCAGCCAAGATAGAGGACAGGGGGCCGTGAACACTGAAGCTTTCTTT.

This clonotype turned up a few times. The gene calls are TRBV28 and TRBJ1-6; no firm D call. V shed 5 bases and J shed 10 bases, with 9 bases lying between them. This CDR3 contains 12 residues. Germline V gene lookup returns CDR1 MDHEN and CDR2 SYDVKM. The CDR3 DNA sequence: TGTGCCAGCAGTCCCTGGTTGTCACCCCTCCACTTT. It encodes CASSPWLSPLHF.

V is TRBV7-9 and J is TRBJ2-1, with TRBD1 as a possible D gene (5 bases). Between the trimmed V and J ends, which lost 7 bases and 7 bases, there was a span of 17 bases. Germline V gene sequence: CDR1 SEHNR, CDR2 FQNEAQ (reference sequence). The CDR3 runs to 14 residues. This CDR3 reads CASKQDGVWNEQFF. DNA of the CDR3: TGTGCCAGCAAACAGGATGGAGTTTGGAATGAGCAGTTCTTC.

This clonotype was counted a few times. This chain uses TRBV25-1 with TRBJ2-7; D remains unclear. Trimming cost V 6 bases and J 7 bases, with 10 bases left between them. CDR3 size: 11 residues. Germline V gene data show CDR1 as MGHDK and CDR2 as SYGVNS. The CDR3 loop is CASRYSEEQYF. Here the CDR3 DNA reads TGTGCCAGCAGATACTCCGAGGAGCAGTACTTC.

The DNA of the CDR3 is TGTGCCAGCAGTTGGGGGGAGTCCTACGAGCAGTACTTC. It translates to CASSWGESYEQYF. V and J are TRBV6-1 and TRBJ2-7; D is perhaps TRBD2 (6 bases). CDR1 and CDR2 (germline): MNHNS, SASEGT. This CDR3 is built from 13 residues. V shed 5 bases and J shed 1 base, with 9 bases lying between them.

The chain links TRBV6-1 to TRBJ2-2, with D perhaps assigned TRBD1 or TRBD2 (5 bases each). Trimming took off 3 bases at V and 6 bases at J, with 11 bases between the two ends. Looked up from germline, CDR1 is MNHNS and CDR2 is SASEGT. The CDR3 spans 14 residues. CDR3 coding DNA: TGTGCCAGCAGTGACAGGGACGGCTCCGGGGAGCTGTTTTTT. Amino acid sequence: CASSDRDGSGELFF.

The V and J genes are TRBV6-1 and TRBJ1-2; D remains ambiguous. V lost 6 bases and J 5 bases, leaving 10 bases between the germline ends. The CDR3 has 12 residues. Per germline, CDR1 MNHNS and CDR2 SASEGT. CDR3 sequence (DNA): TGTGCCAGCAGGGATAACGGTTATGGCTACACCTTC. Translated: CASRDNGYGYTF.

This clonotype was recorded at least ten times. This sequence joins TRBV7-8 and TRBJ2-2; 7 bases are a match to TRBD1. The CDR3 has 19 amino acids. Looked up from germline, CDR1 is SGHVS and CDR2 is FQNEAQ. V was clipped by 2 bases and J by 5 bases; unmatched bases: 17. In nucleotides, the CDR3 is TGTGCCAGCAGCTTACTGAGGGACAGTGTAAATTATGGGACCGGGGAGCTGTTTTTT. Translating it yields CASSLLRDSVNYGTGELFF.

Points on this clonotype: Relative to the germline gene, one junction end is altered; a read error may explain this. The chain links TRBV9 to TRBJ2-2; 9 bases match TRBD2. The CDR3 is made up of 16 amino acids. Per the germline V gene, CDR1 is SGDLS and CDR2 is YYNGEE. DNA for the CDR3: TGTGTCAGCAGCGTACGACTAGCGGAGAACACCGGGGAGCTGTTTTTT. Its translation: CVSSVRLAENTGELFF.

The chain combines TRBV4-1 with TRBJ2-1, with D uncertain. Trimming took 0 bases from V and 6 from J, leaving 3 bases between them. Germline loops: CDR1 MGHRA, CDR2 YSYEKL. This CDR3 spans 12 amino acids. CDR3 in DNA: TGCGCCAGCAGCCAAGATGGCAATGAGCAGTTCTTC. Its protein product is CASSQDGNEQFF.

This chain uses TRBV6-2 or TRBV6-3 with TRBJ2-1; a weak D match, TRBD2 (5 bases). CDR1 is MNHEY and CDR2 is SVGEGT in the germline V gene. The CDR3 covers 12 residues. Trimming pared 2 bases from V and 7 bases from J, leaving 6 bases between. The CDR3 coding sequence is TGTGCCAGCAGTTACGGAGGTAATGAGCAGTTCTTC. Its protein product is CASSYGGNEQFF.

This clonotype was picked up many times. The rearrangement uses TRBV6-5 and TRBJ1-1; the match to TRBD1 covers 7 bases. Trimming at V came to 0 bases and at J to 5 bases, leaving 3 bases not matched to a gene. The CDR3 has 14 amino acids. Germline V gene data show CDR1 as MNHEY and CDR2 as SVGAGI. The CDR3, as DNA: TGTGCCAGCAGTTACTCGCAGGGGGGGACTGAAGCTTTCTTT. Its protein is CASSYSQGGTEAFF.

This clonotype has only a few counts. The chain uses TRBV6-2 or TRBV6-3 and TRBJ2-1; no firm D call. The ends were cut back, 2 bases at V and 7 bases at J, with 9 bases in the middle. The CDR3 runs to 13 residues. In germline, CDR1 is MNHEY, CDR2 SVGEGT. The DNA for the CDR3 is TGTGCCAGCAGTTACCCAGACGGTAATGAGCAGTTCTTC. This encodes CASSYPDGNEQFF.

This clonotype has at least ten counts. The chain is built from TRBV7-2 and TRBJ2-6; D possibly uses TRBD1 or TRBD2 (6 bases each). Germline assignment: CDR1 SGHTA and CDR2 FQGNSA. V was clipped by 7 bases and J by 0 bases, with 25 bases between them. CDR3 length equals 20 residues. The DNA for the CDR3 is TGTGCCAGCATCACGTCCGGGGGCGTCCTTGGAGGCTCTGGGGCCAACGTCCTGACTTTC. It yields the protein CASITSGGVLGGSGANVLTF.

This rearrangement joins TRBV4-2 to TRBJ2-7; TRBD2 is a possible D gene (6 bases). The germline V and J ends were trimmed by 0 bases and 3 bases, with 15 bases remaining between them. Germline values: CDR1 LGHNA, CDR2 YNFKEQ. CDR3 length: 16 residues. The CDR3 bases are TGTGCCAGCAGCCAAGAGGAGTTCGGAGGGGACTACGAGCAGTACTTC. Translated: CASSQEEFGGDYEQYF.

Comments on this clonotype: An end of the junction does not agree with germline; a read error may underlie this. The rearrangement uses TRBV12-3 or TRBV12-4 and TRBJ1-6; D perhaps matches TRBD1 (5 bases). The CDR3 loop spans 15 amino acids. The CDR3 loop is CASSLWGTYNLPLHF. The CDR3, as DNA: TGTGCCAGCAGTTTATGGGGGACCTATAATTTACCCCTCCACTTT.

This clonotype was recorded a few times. This rearrangement joins TRBV27 to TRBJ1-1; 10 bases are a match to TRBD1. The germline V gene has CDR1 MNHEY and CDR2 SMNVEV (reference sequence). With V trimmed by 7 bases and J by 6 bases, 14 bases remained unmatched. The CDR3 covers 16 residues. The DNA of the CDR3 is TGTGCCAGCATTCCCGGGACAGGGGTCTGGGGCGCTGAAGCTTTCTTT. Amino acid sequence: CASIPGTGVWGAEAFF.

This clonotype has a count of ten or more. The chain links TRBV28 to TRBJ2-3; 8 nucleotides line up with TRBD1. The germline V gene encodes CDR1 MDHEN and CDR2 SYDVKM. The ends lost 9 bases at V and 1 base at J; junction bases unmatched: 6. This CDR3 has 14 amino acids. The CDR3 coding sequence is TGTGCCAGTACTACGACAGGGGGCACAGATACGCAGTATTTT. Its translation: CASTTTGGTDTQYF.

This clonotype was seen once. The chain has TRBV30 and TRBJ1-1, with D maybe TRBD1 (5 bases). V was pared by 1 base and J by 5 bases, with 11 bases between. The CDR3 is 13 amino acids. Germline CDR1 GTSNPN, CDR2 SVGIG (reference sequence). As DNA, the CDR3 is TGTGCCTGGAGTGACGGGGGATTGACTGAAGCTTTCTTT. Protein sequence: CAWSDGGLTEAFF.